The rows below give T cell receptor beta chains drawn from one sample of a study of memory CD4+ T cells and cytomegalovirus serostatus. Here immunoSEQ multiplex PCR was the method, and the copy in TCRdb shows in-frame clones only, minus some. Of tens of thousands of clones detected, 82% appear once; the ten largest clones hold roughly 0.4%. Sequenced sample: memory CD4+ T cells from blood. The receptor source for this set is an adult in good health and CMV-seronegative. CDR3s include the opening cysteine and the closing phenylalanine or tryptophan. Fields, in order: CDR3 length, V gene, CDR3 protein.

19 TRBV7-9 CASAPGGQRWWAYNSPLHF
12 TRBV7-2 CASSLAPETQYF
15 TRBV5-1 CASSLRQGPQEKLFF
15 TRBV27 CASSLTSGSYNEQFF
14 TRBV5-1 CASSLSGDSYEQYF
14 TRBV5-1 CASSADRVGYGYTF
13 TRBV7-9 CASSHSDSTEAFF
12 TRBV10-3 CAISDTREEQYF
16 TRBV19 CASPRDRARHNYGYTF
15 TRBV6-5 CASSPQTAYNSPLHF
17 TRBV5-6 CASSPPRVAAYTDTQYF
14 TRBV4-1 CASSQAAPREKLFF
17 TRBV4-2 CASSQAGGGDRADTQYF
18 TRBV11-2 CASSLGSRNSGKTYEQYF
17 TRBV11-2 CASSSHLLAGGGNEQFF
16 TRBV28 CAAGRTGGRSDEKLFF
12 TRBV30 CAWSSRGLEAFF
15 TRBV18 CASSPAAGGTDTQYF
11 TRBV20-1 CSARDKNIQYF
17 TRBV11-2 CASSLVGAGRFFHEQYF
12 TRBV7-2 CASSWTINEQFF
14 TRBV21-1 CASSPPRGRNGYTF
15 TRBV28 CASSLGGSFNYGYTF
14 TRBV5-6 CASSLRGYGNTIYF